This TCR beta chain was identified during a study of regulatory T cells in long-lasting Graves disease. Background on the study: To qualify as persistent, Graves' disease required over 5 years of antithyroid drugs with positive TSH receptor antibodies.

Concerning this clonotype: What it binds is unknown.

Looked up from germline, CDR1 is DFQATT and CDR2 is SNEGSKA (reference sequence). The CDR3 has 15 amino acids. J gave up 2 bases and V 4 bases, and 5 bases lay outside the gene matches. Whole-study results and caveats: Having only a small sample size may have limited accuracy.

Arm-PCR with iRepertoire HTBI primers amplified the CDR3 regions for these TCR beta libraries. Per the study methods: Samples collectively showed around 56 TRBV and more than 11 TRBJ segments. A single record per CDR3 protein comes from TCRdb applying MiXCR to the multiplex PCR reads. These V and J calls originate from TCRdb's pipeline instead of the authors' own analysis. The sample yields hundreds of thousands of distinct CDR3 sequences, over 20% seen once. Specified time point: persistent/refractory GD, antithyroid drugs over 5 years with positive TRAb. Making the TCR library involved RNA that had been extracted from PBMCs.

The rearrangement links TRBV20-1 to TRBJ1-6; 7 bases match TRBD1. This specimen consisted of peripheral blood mononuclear cells (PBMCs), obtained when the disease was refractory, from a patient treated with antithyroid drugs. The origin of this receptor is a female donor with Graves disease. CDR3 bases: TGCAGTGCTACCCGGGACAGCCCCTATAATTCACCCCTCCACTTT. It translates to CSATRDSPYNSPLHF.